The sequence of this T cell receptor (beta chain) was determined in a study of blood T cell repertoires in COVID-19. Background on the study: Samples representing acute and convalescent COVID-19 were sourced from the United States, Italy and Spain. The analysed material was cDNA or gDNA that came from T cells, B-cell-depleted T cells, or PBMCs.

The CDR3 consists of 16 residues. The J segment lost 3 bases and the V segment lost 4 bases, leaving 5 bases of the junction unmatched. Germline V gene lookup returns CDR1 SGHDN and CDR2 FVKESK. Generated by immunoSEQ multiplex PCR, the TCRdb table keeps only in-frame clones and is missing some. The sample yields 150,000 to 200,000 clones, less than 85% seen once. This TCR came from a woman aged 80 or over with acute or convalescent COVID-19. The genes are TRBV14 and TRBJ2-5; 13 bases line up with TRBD2. The sequenced sample was peripheral blood. The CDR3 region has the DNA TGTGCCAGCAGCCCATGGACTAGCGGGAGAGAAGAGACCCAGTACTTC. It encodes CASSPWTSGREETQYF.